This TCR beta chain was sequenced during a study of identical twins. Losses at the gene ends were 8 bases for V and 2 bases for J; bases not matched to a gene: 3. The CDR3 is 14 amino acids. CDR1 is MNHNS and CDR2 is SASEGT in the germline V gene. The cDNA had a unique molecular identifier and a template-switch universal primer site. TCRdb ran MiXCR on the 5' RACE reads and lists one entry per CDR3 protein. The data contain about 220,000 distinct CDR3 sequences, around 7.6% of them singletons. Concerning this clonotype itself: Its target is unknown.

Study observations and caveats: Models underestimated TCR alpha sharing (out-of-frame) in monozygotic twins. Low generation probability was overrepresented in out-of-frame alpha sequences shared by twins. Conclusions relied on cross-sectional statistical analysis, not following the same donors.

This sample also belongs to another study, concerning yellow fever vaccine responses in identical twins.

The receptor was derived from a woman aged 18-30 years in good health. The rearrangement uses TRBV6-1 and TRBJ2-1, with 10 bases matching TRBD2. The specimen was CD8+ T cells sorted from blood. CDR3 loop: CASSAGGPYNEQFF. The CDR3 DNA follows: TGTGCCAGCTCAGCGGGAGGGCCCTACAATGAGCAGTTCTTC.